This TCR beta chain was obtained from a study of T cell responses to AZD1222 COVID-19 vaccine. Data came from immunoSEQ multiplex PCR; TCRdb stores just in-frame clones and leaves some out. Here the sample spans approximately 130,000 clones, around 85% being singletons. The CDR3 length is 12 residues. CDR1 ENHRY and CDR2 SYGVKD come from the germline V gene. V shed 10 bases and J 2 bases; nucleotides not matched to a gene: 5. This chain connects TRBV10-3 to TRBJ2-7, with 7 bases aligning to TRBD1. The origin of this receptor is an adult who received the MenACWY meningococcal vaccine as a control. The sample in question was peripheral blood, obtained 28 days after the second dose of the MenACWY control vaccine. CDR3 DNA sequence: TGTGCCAGTCGGGACAGCACCTACGAGCAGTACGTC. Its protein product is CASRDSTYEQYV.